This T cell receptor (beta chain) was recorded in a study of vaccination and CD4 T cells after COVID-19. Overall study results and limits: From a median of about 20 to 40, SARS-CoV-2-reactive clonotypes increased, though not significantly.

CDR1 is DFQATT, CDR2 SNEGSKA, per germline (reference sequence). The CDR3 covers 15 residues. V was clipped by 8 bases and J by 1 base, with 19 bases between them. Sample treatment: approximately 9-day PBMC culture with coronavirus spike peptide pools or control peptides (ViraFEST assay). Cultures used more than 1.5 million PBMCs per well, around 11 IU/ml IL-2 and 8 to 10 ug/ml peptides. CD4+ T cells that had been cultured provided DNA sequenced with the Oncomine TCR Beta short-read assay. From the PCR reads, TCRdb called clonotypes with MiXCR, one entry per CDR3 protein. Of just under 20,000 distinct CDR3 sequences listed, 52% are singletons. In the case of this clonotype: Its antigen is still unknown.

The chain uses TRBV20-1 and TRBJ2-3; TRBD2 is a possible D gene (7 bases). This clonotype was obtained from a human donor who had recovered from COVID-19. Sequencing was carried out using CD4+ T cells from blood, cultured in vitro. This CDR3 is CSPESPRGRTDTQYF. The CDR3 DNA follows: TGCAGTCCTGAGTCCCCGCGGGGGCGCACAGATACGCAGTATTTT.